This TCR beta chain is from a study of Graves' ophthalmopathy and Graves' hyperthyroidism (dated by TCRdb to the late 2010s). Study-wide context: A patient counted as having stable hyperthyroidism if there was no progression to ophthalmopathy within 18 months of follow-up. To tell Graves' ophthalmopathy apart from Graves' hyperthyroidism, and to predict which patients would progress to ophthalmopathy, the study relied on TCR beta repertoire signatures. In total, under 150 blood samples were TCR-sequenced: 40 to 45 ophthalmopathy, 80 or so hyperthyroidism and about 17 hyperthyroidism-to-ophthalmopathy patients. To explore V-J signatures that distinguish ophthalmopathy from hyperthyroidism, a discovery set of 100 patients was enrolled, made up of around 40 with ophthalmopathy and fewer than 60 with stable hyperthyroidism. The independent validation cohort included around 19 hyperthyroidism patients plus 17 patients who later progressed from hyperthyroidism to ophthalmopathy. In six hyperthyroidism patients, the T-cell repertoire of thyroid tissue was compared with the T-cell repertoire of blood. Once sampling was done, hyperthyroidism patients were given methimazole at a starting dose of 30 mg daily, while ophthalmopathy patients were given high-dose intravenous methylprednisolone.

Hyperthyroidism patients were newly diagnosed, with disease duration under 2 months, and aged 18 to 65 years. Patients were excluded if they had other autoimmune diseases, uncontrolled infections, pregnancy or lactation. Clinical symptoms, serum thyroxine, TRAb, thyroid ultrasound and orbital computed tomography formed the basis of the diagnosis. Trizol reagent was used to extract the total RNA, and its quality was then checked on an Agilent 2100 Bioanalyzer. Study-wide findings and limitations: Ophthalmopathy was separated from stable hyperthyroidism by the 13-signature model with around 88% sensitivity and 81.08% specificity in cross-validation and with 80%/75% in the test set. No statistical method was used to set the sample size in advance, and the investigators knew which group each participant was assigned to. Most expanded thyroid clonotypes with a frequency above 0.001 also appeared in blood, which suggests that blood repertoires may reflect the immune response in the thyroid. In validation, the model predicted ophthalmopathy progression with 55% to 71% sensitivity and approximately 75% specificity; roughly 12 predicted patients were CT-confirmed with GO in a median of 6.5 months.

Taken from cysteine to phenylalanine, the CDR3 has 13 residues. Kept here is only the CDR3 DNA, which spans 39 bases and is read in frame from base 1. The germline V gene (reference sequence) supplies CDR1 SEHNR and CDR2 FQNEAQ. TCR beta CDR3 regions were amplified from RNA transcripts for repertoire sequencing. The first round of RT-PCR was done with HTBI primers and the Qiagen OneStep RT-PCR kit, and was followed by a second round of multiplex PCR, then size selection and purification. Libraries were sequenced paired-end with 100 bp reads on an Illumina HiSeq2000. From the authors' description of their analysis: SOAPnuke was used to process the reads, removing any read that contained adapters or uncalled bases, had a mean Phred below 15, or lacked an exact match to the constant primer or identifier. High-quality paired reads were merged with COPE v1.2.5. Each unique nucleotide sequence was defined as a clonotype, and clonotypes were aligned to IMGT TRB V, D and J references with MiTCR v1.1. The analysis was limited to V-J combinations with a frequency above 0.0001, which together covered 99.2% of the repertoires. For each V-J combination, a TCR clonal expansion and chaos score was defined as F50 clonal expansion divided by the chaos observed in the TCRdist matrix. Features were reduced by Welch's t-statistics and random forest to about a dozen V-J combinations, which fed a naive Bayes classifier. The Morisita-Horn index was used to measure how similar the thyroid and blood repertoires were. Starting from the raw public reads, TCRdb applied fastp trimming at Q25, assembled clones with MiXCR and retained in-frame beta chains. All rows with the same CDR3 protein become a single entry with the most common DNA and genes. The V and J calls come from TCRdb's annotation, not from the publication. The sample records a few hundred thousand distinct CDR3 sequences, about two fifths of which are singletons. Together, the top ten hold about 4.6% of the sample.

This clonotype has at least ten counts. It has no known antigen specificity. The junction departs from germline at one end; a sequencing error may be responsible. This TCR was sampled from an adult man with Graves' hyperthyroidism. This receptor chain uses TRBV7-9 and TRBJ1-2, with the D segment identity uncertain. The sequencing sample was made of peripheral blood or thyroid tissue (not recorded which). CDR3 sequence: CASSLEGEGRVFF. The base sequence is TGTGCCAGCAGCTTAGAAGGCGAGGGAAGGGTATTTTTC.